The 28 T cell receptor beta chains below were found in one sample sequenced in a study of cytomegalovirus exposure and HLA in healthy donors. 13 Jbeta primers and 60 Vbeta primers were used for the PCR. Some clones are missing from TCRdb's copy, which holds only in-frame ones; the method was immunoSEQ multiplex PCR. The repertoire has 100,000 or so clones, more than 65% of them found once; the top ten carry about 7.5%. Sequences were obtained from PBMCs. The receptors stem from a man in his forties in good health and CMV-seropositive.

The gene calls are TRBV7-6 and TRBJ2-7; 8 bases are shared with TRBD1. The CDR3 extends over 14 amino acids. Trimming cost V 3 bases and J 3 bases; bases outside gene matches: 4. The germline CDR1 and CDR2 sequences are SGHVS and FNYEAQ. CDR3 DNA sequence: TGTGCCAGCAGCTTGGATGGACAGGGCTACGAGCAGTACTTC. This gives the protein CASSLDGQGYEQYF.

The gene calls are TRBV9 and TRBJ1-1, with D uncertain. Trimming left V 4 bases short and J 1 base short, with 11 bases between. From germline, CDR1 is SGDLS and CDR2 YYNGEE. The length of the CDR3 is 14 residues. CDR3 region: CASSPLIWNTEAFF. The CDR3 region has the DNA TGTGCCAGCAGCCCACTTATCTGGAACACTGAAGCTTTCTTT.

In this sample, this clone turned up a few times. The V call is TRBV7-8, the J call TRBJ2-2; 14 bases are a match to TRBD2. The CDR3 is made up of 18 amino acids. Germline CDR1 is SGHVS and CDR2 is FQNEAQ. The junction had 8 bases not matched to a gene; V was cut back by 5 bases and J by 3 bases. CDR3 nucleotides: TGTGCCAGCAGCATTGGACTAGCGGGAGGCTGGGACACCGGGGAGCTGTTTTTT. This translates into CASSIGLAGGWDTGELFF.

The chain recombines TRBV27 with TRBJ1-6, with D uncertain. The CDR3 covers 16 residues. Germline loops: CDR1 MNHEY, CDR2 SMNVEV (reference sequence). V lost 3 bases and J lost 10, with 19 bases in between. The CDR3 bases are TGTGCCAGCAGTTTGAGGCCCCCCCATCATGGGTCACCCCTCCACTTT. Translating it yields CASSLRPPHHGSPLHF.

The table lists this clone with a few counts. This chain connects TRBV2 to TRBJ2-3; D possibly corresponds to TRBD1 (6 bases). The CDR3 spans 12 residues. From germline, CDR1 is SNHLY and CDR2 FYNNEI. CDR3 loop: CAGRQGIDTQYF. CDR3 in DNA: TGTGCAGGTCGGCAGGGGATAGATACGCAGTATTTT.

This clone was detected only a few times. The J gene is TRBJ2-5, the V gene TRBV7-9; D is unclear. Trimming removed 4 bases from V and 5 bases from J, with 5 bases in between. Germline V gives CDR1 SEHNR, CDR2 FQNEAQ (reference sequence). This CDR3 is built from 11 residues. The CDR3 coding sequence is TGTGCCAGCAGCTCTCGGGAGACCCAGTACTTC. Its protein product is CASSSRETQYF.

The chain employs TRBV9 and TRBJ2-1, with D maybe TRBD2 (6 bases). The CDR3 sequence is 14 residues long. The V gene's germline CDR1 is SGDLS and CDR2 YYNGEE. Deletions cut 3 bases from V and 6 bases from J, with 13 bases between. This CDR3 reads CASSAWDSLNEQFF. In DNA, the CDR3 is TGTGCCAGCAGCGCCTGGGACTCCCTCAATGAGCAGTTCTTC.

The chain employs TRBV5-8 and TRBJ1-1; D not certain. The CDR3 is made up of 13 amino acids. Trimming shortened V by 4 bases and J by 1 base, and 8 bases separated the two germline ends. Per the germline V gene, CDR1 is SGHTS and CDR2 is YDEGEE. The CDR3 is CASSPRWNTEAFF. CDR3 nucleotides: TGTGCCAGCAGCCCCAGGTGGAACACTGAAGCTTTCTTT.

This chain uses TRBV5-6 with TRBJ2-7; D is perhaps TRBD1 (6 bases). The CDR3 extends over 14 amino acids. V dropped 2 bases and J dropped 1 base, with 10 bases sitting between them. The V gene's germline CDR1 is SGHDT and CDR2 YYEEEE. The CDR3 nucleotides are TGTGCCAGCAGCTTATCCGGGACATCCTACGAGCAGTACTTC. This sequence encodes CASSLSGTSYEQYF.

V gene TRBV6-6 combines with J gene TRBJ1-2; D is unresolved. The CDR3 sequence is 11 residues long. V shed 7 bases and J shed 1 base, with 4 bases lying between them. Germline V lookup: CDR1 MNHNY, CDR2 SVGAGI (reference sequence). CDR3 bases: TGTGCCAGCAACTTTAACTATGGCTACACCTTC. Translated, it gives CASNFNYGYTF.

J is TRBJ1-1 and V is TRBV27, with D uncertain. CDR1 and CDR2 from the germline V gene are MNHEY and SMNVEV (reference sequence). Trimming shortened V by 5 bases and J by 7 bases, and 14 bases separated the two germline ends. The CDR3 length is 13 residues. The CDR3 is CASSPVEGIEAFF. CDR3 sequence (DNA): TGTGCCAGCAGTCCCGTTGAGGGTATTGAAGCTTTCTTT.

The V and J genes are TRBV30 and TRBJ1-1; possible D gene TRBD1, 6 bases. Between the trimmed V and J ends, which lost 4 bases and 10 bases, there was a span of 13 bases. Germline V lookup: CDR1 GTSNPN, CDR2 SVGIG (reference sequence). This CDR3 has 11 amino acids. CDR3: CAWNRDRRAFF. In DNA, the CDR3 is TGTGCCTGGAATCGAGACAGGCGAGCTTTCTTT.

The chain has TRBV6-5 and TRBJ1-1; D gene unclear. Germline values: CDR1 MNHEY, CDR2 SVGAGI. Trimming pared 5 bases from V and 0 bases from J, leaving 10 bases between. The CDR3 has 14 amino acids. The CDR3 DNA reads TGTGCCAGCAGTGAAGGTAGCGTGAACACTGAAGCTTTCTTT. It translates to CASSEGSVNTEAFF.

The chain uses TRBV2 and TRBJ2-5; 7 bases agree with TRBD1. The DNA end lines up better with TRBJ2-7; the J call may be wrong. This CDR3 contains 14 residues. Germline V CDR1 and CDR2: SNHLY, FYNNEI. CDR3 coding DNA: TGTGCCAGCAGCCTGACTACGGACAGGAACGAGCAGTACTTC. This encodes CASSLTTDRNEQYF.

The V call is TRBV7-3, the J call TRBJ1-6, with D perhaps matching TRBD1 (5 bases). The length of the CDR3 is 14 residues. The V and J ends lost 3 bases and 7 bases respectively, with 10 bases between them. Germline CDR1 SGHTA, CDR2 FQGTGA. The CDR3 DNA sequence: TGTGCCAGCAGCTTGGGGCCGATAAATTCACCCCTCCACTTT. It yields the protein CASSLGPINSPLHF. The variable domain in full, with the rest retrieved from reference TRBV7-3 and TRBJ1-6, is GAGVSQTPSNKVTEKGKYVELRCDPISGHTALYWYRQSLGQGPEFLIYFQGTGAADDSGLPNDRFFAVRPEGSVSTLKIQRTERGDSAVYLCASSLGPINSPLHFGNGTRLTVT.

The chain links TRBV4-1 to TRBJ2-7, with a tentative D call TRBD1 (6 bases). V lost 0 bases and J 3 bases, leaving 15 bases between the germline ends. This CDR3 spans 16 amino acids. CDR1 is MGHRA, CDR2 YSYEKL, per germline. This CDR3 is CASSQDSAQGIYEQYF. The CDR3 DNA follows: TGCGCCAGCAGCCAAGATTCGGCACAGGGAATCTACGAGCAGTACTTC.

The chain links TRBV21-1 to TRBJ2-7; the table's TRBD2 call for D was not verified on the DNA. TRBV21-1 is a listed pseudogene. CDR3 size: 16 residues. CDR3 residues: CASSKTASGRAYEQYF. DNA of the CDR3: TGTGCCAGCAGCAAAACGGCTAGCGGGAGGGCCTACGAGCAGTACTTC.

The V and J genes are TRBV4-2 and TRBJ2-3; a possible D gene is TRBD1 (6 bases). The germline V gene has CDR1 LGHNA and CDR2 YNFKEQ. This CDR3 comprises 15 residues. V was trimmed by 4 bases and J by 2 bases, leaving 13 bases between them. The CDR3 sequence is CASSRRDTNTDTQYF. The CDR3 region has the DNA TGTGCCAGCAGCCGCCGGGACACGAACACAGATACGCAGTATTTT.

The sample holds a few counts of this clone. V usage is TRBV11-3 and J usage is TRBJ2-1, with a possible D match to TRBD2 (5 bases). V was cut by 5 bases and J by 0 bases, with 14 bases left in between. This CDR3 has 16 amino acids. Germline V gives CDR1 SGHNT, CDR2 YENEEA. The CDR3 region has the DNA TGTGCCAGCAGCCGGATCGGGGTTAGCTCCTACAATGAGCAGTTCTTC. Translation gives CASSRIGVSSYNEQFF.

The CDR3 loop is CATSTKSLWTVDYNSPLHF. The CDR3 nucleotides are TGTGCCACCAGCACGAAATCCCTTTGGACAGTTGATTATAATTCACCCCTCCACTTT. The chain is built from TRBV15 and TRBJ1-6, with D maybe TRBD1 (6 bases). This CDR3 has 19 residues. CDR1 and CDR2 from the germline V gene are LNHNV and YYDKDF (reference sequence). The V and J ends lost 4 bases and 4 bases respectively, with 23 bases between them.

This chain uses TRBV7-6 with TRBJ1-3; D is ambiguous. The CDR3 is 16 residues long. Germline assignment: CDR1 SGHVS and CDR2 FNYEAQ. V lost 3 bases to trimming and J lost 2 bases, with 14 bases between them. The CDR3 bases are TGTGCCAGCAGCTTTGGGAGGCCGAGCGCTGGAAACACCATATATTTT. This gives the protein CASSFGRPSAGNTIYF.

V and J are TRBV4-1 and TRBJ2-2; D not certain. The CDR3 contains 16 residues. The germline gives CDR1 MGHRA, CDR2 YSYEKL. Between the trimmed V and J ends, which lost 1 base and 0 bases, there was a span of 9 bases. The CDR3 sequence is CASSQGQPANTGELFF. CDR3 nucleotide sequence: TGCGCCAGCAGCCAAGGGCAACCCGCGAACACCGGGGAGCTGTTTTTT.

The genes are TRBV6-5 and TRBJ1-1; possibly TRBD1 for D (5 bases). Germline V gene data show CDR1 as MNHEY and CDR2 as SVGAGI. V gave up 2 bases and J gave up 10 bases, with 11 bases separating them. The CDR3 runs to 12 residues. The DNA for the CDR3 is TGTGCCAGCAGTTACCGGGACTCCGGAGCTTTCTTT. Translating it yields CASSYRDSGAFF.

J is TRBJ1-3 and V is TRBV7-8; D is possibly TRBD1 (5 bases). Germline V lookup: CDR1 SGHVS, CDR2 FQNEAQ. V lost 5 bases to trimming and J lost 0 bases, with 11 bases between them. The CDR3 runs 15 residues. CDR3 nucleotide sequence: TGTGCCAGCAGCCCAGGGCTACTCTCTGGAAACACCATATATTTT. It translates to CASSPGLLSGNTIYF.

The rearrangement uses TRBV7-9 and TRBJ2-5; 11 bases agree with TRBD2. The V and J ends lost 5 bases and 4 bases, in that order; junction bases with no gene match: 15. The CDR3 has 18 amino acids. Germline CDR1 reads SEHNR; CDR2 reads FQNEAQ (reference sequence). CDR3 region: CASSQLALIAGGPETQYF. The CDR3 DNA is TGTGCCAGCAGCCAGCTCGCCCTTATAGCGGGAGGGCCAGAGACCCAGTACTTC.

The chain recombines TRBV7-6 with TRBJ2-1, with TRBD1 identical over 7 bases. Germline CDR1 and CDR2: SGHVS and FNYEAQ. The CDR3 loop spans 19 amino acids. The V and J ends lost 1 base and 0 bases, in that order; junction bases with no gene match: 12. CDR3: CASSLDWMVGTVSYNEQFF. In DNA form, the CDR3 reads TGTGCCAGCAGCTTAGATTGGATGGTCGGGACAGTCTCCTACAATGAGCAGTTCTTC.

The J gene is TRBJ2-2, the V gene TRBV18, with 8 bases that match TRBD1. Germline V gene data show CDR1 as KGHSH and CDR2 as LQKENI. J lost 7 bases, V lost 4 bases, and 5 bases had no gene match. The CDR3 has 14 amino acids. In DNA, the CDR3 is TGTGCCAGCTCACGGGACAGGTTCGTCGGGGAGCTGTTTTTT. As protein: CASSRDRFVGELFF.

The chain carries TRBV5-4 and TRBJ2-1; TRBD2 matches 11 bases. This CDR3 has 17 amino acids. Per germline, CDR1 SGHNT and CDR2 YYREEE (reference sequence). The V segment lost 4 bases and the J segment 2 bases; nucleotides outside the gene matches: 8. CDR3 region: CASSLAGGGATYNEQFF. The DNA of the CDR3 is TGTGCCAGCAGCCTAGCGGGAGGAGGCGCAACCTACAATGAGCAGTTCTTC. The variable domain in full, with the rest retrieved from reference TRBV5-4 and TRBJ2-1, is ETGVTQSPTHLIKTRGQQVTLRCSSQSGHNTVSWYQQALGQGPQFIFQYYREEENGRGNFPPRFSGLQFPNYSSELNVNALELDDSALYLCASSLAGGGATYNEQFFGPGTRLTVL.